This TCR beta chain was captured in a study of T-cell memory formation after mild COVID-19. TCRdb processed the 5' RACE reads anew with MiXCR; each CDR3 protein has one entry. The table includes 110,000 to 150,000 distinct CDR3 sequences, roughly 24% detected once. CDR1 SGDLS and CDR2 YYNGEE come from the germline V gene. The CDR3 sequence is 17 residues long. V was pared by 3 bases and J by 0 bases, with 16 bases between. This clonotype has just a few counts. The genes are TRBV9 and TRBJ2-1; a weak D match, TRBD2 (6 bases). The origin of this receptor is an adult woman who had mild COVID-19 (a few samples of this study predate the infection). Cell type and time point are not known. Source material: PBMCs or a T cell subset sorted from them (not recorded which). CDR3 protein: CASSDYRDSSSYNEQFF. The CDR3, as DNA: TGTGCCAGCAGCGACTACCGGGACTCCAGCTCCTACAATGAGCAGTTCTTC.